One and the same sample provided the 3 T cell receptor beta chains below, sequenced in a study of T cell changes during pregnancy in multiple sclerosis. Data came from immunoSEQ multiplex PCR; TCRdb stores just in-frame clones and leaves some out. The sample lists about 67,000 clones; roughly nine tenths were seen once. The sequences come from peripheral blood, collected after pregnancy. The receptor source for this set is a female donor with multiple sclerosis, enrolled in a pregnancy study.

The J gene is TRBJ2-1, the V gene TRBV19; a possible D gene is TRBD2 (5 bases). V lost 8 bases to trimming and J lost 7 bases, with 15 bases between them. The CDR3 has 13 residues. Germline-derived CDR1 and CDR2 are LNHDA and SQIVND (reference sequence). CDR3 residues: CASDTTGSNEQFF. The CDR3 bases are TGTGCCAGTGACACTACGGGAAGTAATGAGCAGTTCTTC. The whole variable domain, remainder taken from reference TRBV19 and TRBJ2-1, is DGGITQSPKYLFRKEGQNVTLSCEQNLNHDAMYWYRQDPGQGLRLIYYSQIVNDFQKGDIAEGYSVSREKKESFPLTVTSAQKNPTAFYLCASDTTGSNEQFFGPGTRLTVL.

This clone was recorded once. This chain uses TRBV7-9 with TRBJ1-3; 7 bases match TRBD1. Germline assignment: CDR1 SEHNR and CDR2 FQNEAQ (reference sequence). Germline trimming cut 0 bases from V and 0 bases from J; bases unmatched to any gene: 5. The CDR3 runs to 17 residues. The CDR3 is CASSLASGGSSGNTIYF. The CDR3, as DNA: TGTGCCAGCAGCTTAGCGTCAGGGGGGAGCTCTGGAAACACCATATATTTT.

V gene TRBV30 combines with J gene TRBJ2-1; 7 nucleotides agree with TRBD2. Germline CDR1 GTSNPN, CDR2 SVGIG (reference sequence). Trimming took 3 bases from V and 5 from J; bases not matched to a gene: 7. The CDR3 loop spans 14 amino acids. CDR3 amino acids: CAWRAAGADNEQFF. The CDR3 coding sequence is TGTGCCTGGAGGGCGGCGGGAGCGGACAATGAGCAGTTCTTC. Looking up the rest from reference TRBV30 and TRBJ2-1 gives the full variable domain: SQTIHQWPATLVQPVGSPLSLECTVEGTSNPNLYWYRQAAGRGLQLLFYSVGIGQISSEVPQNLSASRPQDRQFILSSKKLLLSDSGFYLCAWRAAGADNEQFFGPGTRLTVL.